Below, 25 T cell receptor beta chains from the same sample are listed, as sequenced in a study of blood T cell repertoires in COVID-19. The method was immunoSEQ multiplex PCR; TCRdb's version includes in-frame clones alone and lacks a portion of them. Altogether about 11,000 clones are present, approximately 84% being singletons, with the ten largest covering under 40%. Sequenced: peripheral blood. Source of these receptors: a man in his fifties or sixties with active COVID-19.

The CDR3 is CSLSTGDPGNTIYF. Written as DNA, the CDR3 is TGCAGCCTTTCGACAGGGGACCCTGGAAACACCATATATTTT. This chain links TRBV29-1 with TRBJ1-3; 8 nucleotides match TRBD1. The V gene end was trimmed by 8 bases and the J gene end by 2 bases; junction bases not matched to a gene: 8. The CDR3 loop spans 14 amino acids. From germline, CDR1 is SQVTM and CDR2 ANQGSEA.

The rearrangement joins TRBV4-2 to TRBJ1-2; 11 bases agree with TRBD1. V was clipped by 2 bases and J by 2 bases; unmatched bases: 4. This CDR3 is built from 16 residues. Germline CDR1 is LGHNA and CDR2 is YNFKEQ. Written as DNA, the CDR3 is TGTGCCAGCAGCCAACGGACAGGGGGCGACAACTATGGCTACACCTTC. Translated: CASSQRTGGDNYGYTF.

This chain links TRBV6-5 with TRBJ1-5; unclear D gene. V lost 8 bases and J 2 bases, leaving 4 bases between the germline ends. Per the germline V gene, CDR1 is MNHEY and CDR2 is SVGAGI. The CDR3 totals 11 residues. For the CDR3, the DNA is TGTGCCAGCCGGGGCAATCAGCCCCAGCATTTT. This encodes CASRGNQPQHF.

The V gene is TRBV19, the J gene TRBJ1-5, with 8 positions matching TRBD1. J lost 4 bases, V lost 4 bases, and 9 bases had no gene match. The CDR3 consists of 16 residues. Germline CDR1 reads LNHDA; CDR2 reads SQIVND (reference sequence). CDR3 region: CASSTDREGLNQPQHF. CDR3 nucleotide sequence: TGTGCCAGTAGTACGGACAGGGAGGGATTGAATCAGCCCCAGCATTTT.

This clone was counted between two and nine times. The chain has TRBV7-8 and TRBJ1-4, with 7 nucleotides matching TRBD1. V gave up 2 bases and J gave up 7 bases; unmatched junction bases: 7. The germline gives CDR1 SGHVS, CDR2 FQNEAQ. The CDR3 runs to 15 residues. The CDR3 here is CASSLSRGLGEKLFF. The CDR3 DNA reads TGTGCCAGCAGCTTAAGTAGGGGGCTGGGTGAAAAACTGTTTTTT.

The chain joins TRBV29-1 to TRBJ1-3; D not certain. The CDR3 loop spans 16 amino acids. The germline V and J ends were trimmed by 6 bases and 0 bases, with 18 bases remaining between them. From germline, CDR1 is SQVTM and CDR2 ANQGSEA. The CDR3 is CSVEYPTLGSGNTIYF. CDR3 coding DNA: TGCAGCGTAGAATACCCGACACTGGGCTCTGGAAACACCATATATTTT.

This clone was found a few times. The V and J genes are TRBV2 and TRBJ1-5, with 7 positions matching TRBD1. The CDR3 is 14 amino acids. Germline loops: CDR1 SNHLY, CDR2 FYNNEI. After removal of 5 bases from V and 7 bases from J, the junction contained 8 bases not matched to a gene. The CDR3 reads CASSKQGIQQPQHF. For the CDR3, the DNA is TGTGCCAGCAGTAAACAGGGGATTCAGCAGCCCCAGCATTTT. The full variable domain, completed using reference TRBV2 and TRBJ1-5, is EPEVTQTPSHQVTQMGQEVILRCVPISNHLYFYWYRQILGQKVEFLVSFYNNEISEKSEIFDDQFSVERPDGSNFTLKIRSTKLEDSAMYFCASSKQGIQQPQHFGDGTRLSIL.

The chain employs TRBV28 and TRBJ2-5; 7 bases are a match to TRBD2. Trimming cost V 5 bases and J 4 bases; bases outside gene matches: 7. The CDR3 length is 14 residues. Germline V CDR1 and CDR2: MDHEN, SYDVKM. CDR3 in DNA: TGTGCCAGCAGTCCCAGTGGCGGGAGAGAGACCCAGTACTTC. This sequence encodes CASSPSGGRETQYF.

CDR3 sequence reads: CASSPSAGPVFYEQYF. Written as DNA, the CDR3 is TGTGCCAGCAGTCCCTCCGCGGGACCAGTATTCTACGAGCAGTACTTC. The chain is built from TRBV27 and TRBJ2-7, with D maybe TRBD2 (6 bases). This CDR3 region has 16 residues. Trimming removed 5 bases at V and 3 bases at J, with 20 bases between. CDR1 and CDR2 (germline): MNHEY, SMNVEV (reference sequence).

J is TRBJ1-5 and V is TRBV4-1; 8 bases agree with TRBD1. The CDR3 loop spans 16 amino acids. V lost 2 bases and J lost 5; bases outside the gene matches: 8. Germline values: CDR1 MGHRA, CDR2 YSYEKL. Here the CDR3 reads CASSQSSTGVHQPQHF. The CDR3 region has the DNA TGCGCCAGCAGCCAATCGTCGACAGGGGTACATCAGCCCCAGCATTTT.

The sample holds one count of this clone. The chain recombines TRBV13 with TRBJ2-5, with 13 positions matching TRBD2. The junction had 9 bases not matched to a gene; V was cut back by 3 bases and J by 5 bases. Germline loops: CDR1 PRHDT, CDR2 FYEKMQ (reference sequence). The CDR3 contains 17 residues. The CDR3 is CASSFGVGLAGTETQYF. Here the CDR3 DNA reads TGTGCCAGCAGCTTTGGTGTGGGACTAGCGGGAACGGAGACCCAGTACTTC.

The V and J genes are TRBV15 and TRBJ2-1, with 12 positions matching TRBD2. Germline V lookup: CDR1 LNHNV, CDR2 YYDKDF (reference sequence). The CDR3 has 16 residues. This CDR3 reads CGPGRGRTSGNNEQFF. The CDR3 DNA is TGTGGGCCCGGCAGAGGAAGGACTAGCGGGAACAATGAGCAGTTCTTC.

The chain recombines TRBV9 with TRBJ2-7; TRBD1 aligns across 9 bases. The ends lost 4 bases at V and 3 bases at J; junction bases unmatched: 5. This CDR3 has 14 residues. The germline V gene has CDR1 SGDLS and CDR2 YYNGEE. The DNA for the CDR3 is TGTGCCAGCAGCCTGGGGACAGGGAGCTACGAGCAGTACTTC. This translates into CASSLGTGSYEQYF.

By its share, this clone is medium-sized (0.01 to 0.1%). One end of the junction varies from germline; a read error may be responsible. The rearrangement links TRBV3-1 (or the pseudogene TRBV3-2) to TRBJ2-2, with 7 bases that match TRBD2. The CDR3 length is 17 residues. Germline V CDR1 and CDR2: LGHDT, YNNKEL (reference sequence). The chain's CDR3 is CASSQEVGGPNTGELFF. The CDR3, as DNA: TGTGCCAGCAGCCAAGAAGTGGGAGGGCCGAATACCGGGGAGCTGTTTTTT.

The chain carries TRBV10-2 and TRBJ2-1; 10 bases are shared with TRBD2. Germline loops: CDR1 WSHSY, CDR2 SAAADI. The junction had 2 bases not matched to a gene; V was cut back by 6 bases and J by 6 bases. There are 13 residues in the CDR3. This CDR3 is CASSLAGANEQFF. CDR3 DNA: TGCGCCAGCAGCCTAGCGGGAGCCAATGAGCAGTTCTTC.

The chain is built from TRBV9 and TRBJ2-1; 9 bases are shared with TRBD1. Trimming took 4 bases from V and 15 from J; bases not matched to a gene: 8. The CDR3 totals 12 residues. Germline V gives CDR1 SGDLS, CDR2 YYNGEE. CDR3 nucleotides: TGTGCCAGCAGCATTCGGGACAGGGCCCCGTTCTTC. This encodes CASSIRDRAPFF.

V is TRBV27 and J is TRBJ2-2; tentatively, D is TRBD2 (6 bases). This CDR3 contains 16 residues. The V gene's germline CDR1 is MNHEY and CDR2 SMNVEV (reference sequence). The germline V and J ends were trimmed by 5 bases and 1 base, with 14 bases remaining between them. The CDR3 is CASSPNLGGNTGELFF. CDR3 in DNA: TGTGCCAGCAGTCCCAATCTGGGGGGGAACACCGGGGAGCTGTTTTTT.

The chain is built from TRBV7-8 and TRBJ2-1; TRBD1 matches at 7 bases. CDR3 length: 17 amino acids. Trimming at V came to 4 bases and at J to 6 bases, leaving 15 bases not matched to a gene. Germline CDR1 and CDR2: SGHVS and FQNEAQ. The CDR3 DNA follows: TGTGCCAGCAGCTACCCGACCACAGGGGTGAAGGGCAATGAGCAGTTCTTC. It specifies CASSYPTTGVKGNEQFF.

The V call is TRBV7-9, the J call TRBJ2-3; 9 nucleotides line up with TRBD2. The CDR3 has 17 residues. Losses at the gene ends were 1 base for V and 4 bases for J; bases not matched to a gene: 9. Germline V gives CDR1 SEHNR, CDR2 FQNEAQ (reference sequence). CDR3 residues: CASSLGSGLAFPDTQYF. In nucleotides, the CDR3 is TGTGCCAGCAGCTTAGGGTCGGGACTAGCATTTCCAGATACGCAGTATTTT. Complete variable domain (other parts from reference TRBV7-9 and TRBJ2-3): DTGVSQNPRHKITKRGQNVTFRCDPISEHNRLYWYRQTLGQGPEFLTYFQNEAQLEKSRLLSDRFSAERPKGSFSTLEIQRTEQGDSAMYLCASSLGSGLAFPDTQYFGPGTRLTVL.

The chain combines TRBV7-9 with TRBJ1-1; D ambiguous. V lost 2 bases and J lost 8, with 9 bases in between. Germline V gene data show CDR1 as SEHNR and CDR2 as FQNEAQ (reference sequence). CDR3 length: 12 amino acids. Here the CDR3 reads CASSLPRAEAFF. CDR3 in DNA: TGTGCCAGCAGCTTACCGCGAGCCGAAGCTTTCTTT.

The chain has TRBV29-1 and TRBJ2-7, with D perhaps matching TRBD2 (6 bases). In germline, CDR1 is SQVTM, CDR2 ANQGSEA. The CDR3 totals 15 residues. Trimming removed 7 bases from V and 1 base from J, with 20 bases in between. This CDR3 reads CSAGSGIGGSYEQYF. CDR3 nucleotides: TGCAGCGCCGGATCCGGCATAGGAGGGTCCTACGAGCAGTACTTC.

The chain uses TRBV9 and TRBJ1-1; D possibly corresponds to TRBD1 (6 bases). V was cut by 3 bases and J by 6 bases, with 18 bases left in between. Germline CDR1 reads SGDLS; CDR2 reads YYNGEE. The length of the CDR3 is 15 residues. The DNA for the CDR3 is TGTGCCAGCAGCGCAGCTGGGGGGGCTTGGGCTGAAGCTTTCTTT. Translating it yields CASSAAGGAWAEAFF.

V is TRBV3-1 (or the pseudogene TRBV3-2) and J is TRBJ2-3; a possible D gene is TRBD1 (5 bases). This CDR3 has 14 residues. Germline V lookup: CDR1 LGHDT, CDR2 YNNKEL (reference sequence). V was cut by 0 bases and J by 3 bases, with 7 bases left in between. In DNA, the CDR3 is TGTGCCAGCAGCCAAGATGGGGCAACAGATACGCAGTATTTT. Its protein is CASSQDGATDTQYF.

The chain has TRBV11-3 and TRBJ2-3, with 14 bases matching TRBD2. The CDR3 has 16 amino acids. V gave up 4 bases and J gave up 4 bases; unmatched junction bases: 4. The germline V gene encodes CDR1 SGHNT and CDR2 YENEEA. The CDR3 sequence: CASSSRLAGGPDTQYF. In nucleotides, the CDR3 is TGTGCCAGCAGCTCTCGACTAGCGGGAGGGCCAGATACGCAGTATTTT.

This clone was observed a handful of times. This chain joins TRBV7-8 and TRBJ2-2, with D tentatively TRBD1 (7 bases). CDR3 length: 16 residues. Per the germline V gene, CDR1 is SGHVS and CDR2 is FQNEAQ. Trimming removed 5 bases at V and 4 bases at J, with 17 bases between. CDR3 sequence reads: CASSLRGDSSTGELFF. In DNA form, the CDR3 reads TGTGCCAGCAGCCTTAGGGGGGACAGTAGCACCGGGGAGCTGTTTTTT.